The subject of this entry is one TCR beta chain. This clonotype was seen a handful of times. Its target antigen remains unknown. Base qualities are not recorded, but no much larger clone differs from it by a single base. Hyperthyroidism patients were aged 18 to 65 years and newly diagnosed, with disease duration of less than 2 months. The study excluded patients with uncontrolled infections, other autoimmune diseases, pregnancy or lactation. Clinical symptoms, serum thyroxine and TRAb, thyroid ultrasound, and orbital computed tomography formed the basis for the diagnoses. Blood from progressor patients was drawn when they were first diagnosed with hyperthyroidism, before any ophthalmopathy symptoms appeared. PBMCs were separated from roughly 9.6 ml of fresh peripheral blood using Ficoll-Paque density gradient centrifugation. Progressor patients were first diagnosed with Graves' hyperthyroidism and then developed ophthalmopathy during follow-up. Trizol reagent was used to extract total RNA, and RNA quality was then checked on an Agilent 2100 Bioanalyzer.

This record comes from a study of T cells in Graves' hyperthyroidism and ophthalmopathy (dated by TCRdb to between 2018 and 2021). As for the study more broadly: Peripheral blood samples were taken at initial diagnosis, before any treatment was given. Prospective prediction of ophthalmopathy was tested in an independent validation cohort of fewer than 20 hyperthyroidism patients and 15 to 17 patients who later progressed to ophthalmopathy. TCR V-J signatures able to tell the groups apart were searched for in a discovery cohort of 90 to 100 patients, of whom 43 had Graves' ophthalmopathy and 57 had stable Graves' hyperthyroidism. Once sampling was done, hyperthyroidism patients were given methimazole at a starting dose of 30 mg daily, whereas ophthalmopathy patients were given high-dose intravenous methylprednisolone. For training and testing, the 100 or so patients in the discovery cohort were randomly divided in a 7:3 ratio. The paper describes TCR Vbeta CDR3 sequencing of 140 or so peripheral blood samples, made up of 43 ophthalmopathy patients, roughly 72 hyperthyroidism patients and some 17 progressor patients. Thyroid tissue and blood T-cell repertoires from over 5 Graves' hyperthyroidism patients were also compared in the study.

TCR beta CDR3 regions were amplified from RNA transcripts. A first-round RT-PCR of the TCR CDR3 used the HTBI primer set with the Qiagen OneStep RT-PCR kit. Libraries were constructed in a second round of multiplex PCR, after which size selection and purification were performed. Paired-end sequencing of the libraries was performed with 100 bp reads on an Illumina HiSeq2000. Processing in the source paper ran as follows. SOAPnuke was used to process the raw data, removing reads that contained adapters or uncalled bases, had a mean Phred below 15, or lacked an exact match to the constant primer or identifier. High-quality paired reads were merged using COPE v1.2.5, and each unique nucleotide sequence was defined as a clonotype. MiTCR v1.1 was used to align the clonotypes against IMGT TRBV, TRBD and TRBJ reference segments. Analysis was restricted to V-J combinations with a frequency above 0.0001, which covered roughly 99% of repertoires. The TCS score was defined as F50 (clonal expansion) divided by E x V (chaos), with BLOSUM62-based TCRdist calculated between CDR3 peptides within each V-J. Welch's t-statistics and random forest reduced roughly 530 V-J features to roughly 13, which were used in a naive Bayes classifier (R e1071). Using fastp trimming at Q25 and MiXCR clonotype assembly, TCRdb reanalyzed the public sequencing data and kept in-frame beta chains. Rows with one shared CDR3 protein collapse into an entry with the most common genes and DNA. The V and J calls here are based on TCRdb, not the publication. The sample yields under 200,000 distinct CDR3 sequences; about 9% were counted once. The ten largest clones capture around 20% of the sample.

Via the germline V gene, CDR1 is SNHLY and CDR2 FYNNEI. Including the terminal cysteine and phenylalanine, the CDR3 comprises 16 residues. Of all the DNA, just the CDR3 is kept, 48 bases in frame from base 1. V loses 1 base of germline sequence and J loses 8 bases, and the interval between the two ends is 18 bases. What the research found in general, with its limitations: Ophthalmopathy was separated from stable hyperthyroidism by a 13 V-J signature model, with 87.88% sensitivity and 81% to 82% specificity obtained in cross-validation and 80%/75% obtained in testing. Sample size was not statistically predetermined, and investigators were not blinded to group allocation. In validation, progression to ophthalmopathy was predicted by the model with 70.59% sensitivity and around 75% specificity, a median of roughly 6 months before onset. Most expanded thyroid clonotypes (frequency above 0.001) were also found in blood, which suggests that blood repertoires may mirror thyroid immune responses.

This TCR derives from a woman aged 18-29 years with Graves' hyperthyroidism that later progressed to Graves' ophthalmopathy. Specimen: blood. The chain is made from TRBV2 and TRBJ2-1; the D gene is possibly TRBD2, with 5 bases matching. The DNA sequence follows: TGTGCCAGCAGTGAAGGTGGAGCTCGGGAATTCGATGAGCAGTTCTTC. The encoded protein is CASSEGGAREFDEQFF. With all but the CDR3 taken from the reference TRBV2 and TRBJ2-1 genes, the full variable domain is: EPEVTQTPSHQVTQMGQEVILRCVPISNHLYFYWYRQILGQKVEFLVSFYNNEISEKSEIFDDQFSVERPDGSNFTLKIRSTKLEDSAMYFCASSEGGAREFDEQFFGPGTRLTVL.